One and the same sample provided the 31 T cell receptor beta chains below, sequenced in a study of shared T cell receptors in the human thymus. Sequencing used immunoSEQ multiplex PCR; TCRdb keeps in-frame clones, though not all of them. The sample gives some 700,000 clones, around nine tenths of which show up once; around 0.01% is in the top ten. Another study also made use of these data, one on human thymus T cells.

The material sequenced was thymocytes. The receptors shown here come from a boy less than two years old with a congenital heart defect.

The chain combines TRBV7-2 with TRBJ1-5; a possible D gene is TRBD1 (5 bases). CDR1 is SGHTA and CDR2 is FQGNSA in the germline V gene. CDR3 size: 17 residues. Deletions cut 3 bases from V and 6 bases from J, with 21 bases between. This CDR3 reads CASSFRLGPKGRQPQHF. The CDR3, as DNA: TGTGCCAGCAGCTTCCGCCTGGGGCCGAAAGGGCGTCAGCCCCAGCATTTT.

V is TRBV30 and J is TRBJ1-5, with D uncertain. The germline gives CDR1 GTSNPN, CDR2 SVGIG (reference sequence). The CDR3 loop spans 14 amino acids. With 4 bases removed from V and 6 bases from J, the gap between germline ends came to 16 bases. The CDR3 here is CAWTQGRSGQPQHF. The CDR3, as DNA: TGTGCCTGGACCCAAGGGAGGAGCGGTCAGCCCCAGCATTTT. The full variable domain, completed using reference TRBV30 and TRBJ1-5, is SQTIHQWPATLVQPVGSPLSLECTVEGTSNPNLYWYRQAAGRGLQLLFYSVGIGQISSEVPQNLSASRPQDRQFILSSKKLLLSDSGFYLCAWTQGRSGQPQHFGDGTRLSIL.

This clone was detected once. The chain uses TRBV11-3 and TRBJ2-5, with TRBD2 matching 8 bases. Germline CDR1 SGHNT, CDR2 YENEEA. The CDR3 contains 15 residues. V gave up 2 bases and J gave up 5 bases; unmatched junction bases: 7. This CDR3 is CASSLTSGSRETQYF. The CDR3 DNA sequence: TGTGCCAGCAGCTTAACGAGCGGGAGCCGGGAGACCCAGTACTTC. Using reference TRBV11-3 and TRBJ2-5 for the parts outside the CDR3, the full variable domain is EAGVVQSPRYKIIEKKQPVAFWCNPISGHNTLYWYLQNLGQGPELLIRYENEEAVDDSQLPKDRFSAERLKGVDSTLKIQPAELGDSAVYLCASSLTSGSRETQYFGPGTRLLVL.

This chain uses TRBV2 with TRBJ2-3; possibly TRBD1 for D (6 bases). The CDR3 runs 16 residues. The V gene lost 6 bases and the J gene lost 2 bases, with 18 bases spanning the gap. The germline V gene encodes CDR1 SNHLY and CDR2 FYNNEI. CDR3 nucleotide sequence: TGTGCCAGCAGAGCAAGCAGGGGACCCCACACAGATACGCAGTATTTT. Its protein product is CASRASRGPHTDTQYF.

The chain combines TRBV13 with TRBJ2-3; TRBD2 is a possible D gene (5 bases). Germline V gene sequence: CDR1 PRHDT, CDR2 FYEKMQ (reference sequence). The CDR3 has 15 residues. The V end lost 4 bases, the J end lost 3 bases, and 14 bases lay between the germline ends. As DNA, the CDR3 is TGTGCCAGCAGCTCCCGGGGAGCTGAGACAGATACGCAGTATTTT. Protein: CASSSRGAETDTQYF.

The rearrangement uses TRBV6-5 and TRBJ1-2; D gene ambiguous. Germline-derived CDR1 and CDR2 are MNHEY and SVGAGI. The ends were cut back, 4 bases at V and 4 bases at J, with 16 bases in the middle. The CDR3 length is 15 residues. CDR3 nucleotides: TGTGCCAGCAGTTCCACACGGAGCTTTCCCTATGGCTACACCTTC. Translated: CASSSTRSFPYGYTF.

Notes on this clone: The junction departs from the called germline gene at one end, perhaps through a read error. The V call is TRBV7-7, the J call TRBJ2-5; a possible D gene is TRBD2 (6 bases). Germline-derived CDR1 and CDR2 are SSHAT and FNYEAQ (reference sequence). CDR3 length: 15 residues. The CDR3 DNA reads TGTGCTAGCAGCTTGCATTTTCCGGGAGAAGAGACCCAGTACTTC. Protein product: CASSLHFPGEETQYF.

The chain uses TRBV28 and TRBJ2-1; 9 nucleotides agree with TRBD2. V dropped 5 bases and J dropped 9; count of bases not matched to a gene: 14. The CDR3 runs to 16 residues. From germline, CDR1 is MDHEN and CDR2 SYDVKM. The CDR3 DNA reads TGTGCCAGCAGTCCAATTATGGCGGGAGGGCCAATTGAGCAGTTCTTC. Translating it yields CASSPIMAGGPIEQFF. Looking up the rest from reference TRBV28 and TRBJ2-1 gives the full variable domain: DVKVTQSSRYLVKRTGEKVFLECVQDMDHENMFWYRQDPGLGLRLIYFSYDVKMKEKGDIPEGYSVSREKKERFSLILESASTNQTSMYLCASSPIMAGGPIEQFFGPGTRLTVL.

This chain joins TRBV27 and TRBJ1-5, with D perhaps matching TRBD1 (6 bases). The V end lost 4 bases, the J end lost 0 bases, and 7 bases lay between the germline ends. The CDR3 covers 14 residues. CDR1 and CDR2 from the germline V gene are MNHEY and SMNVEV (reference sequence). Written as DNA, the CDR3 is TGTGCCAGCAGTTGGACAGTTAGCAATCAGCCCCAGCATTTT. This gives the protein CASSWTVSNQPQHF.

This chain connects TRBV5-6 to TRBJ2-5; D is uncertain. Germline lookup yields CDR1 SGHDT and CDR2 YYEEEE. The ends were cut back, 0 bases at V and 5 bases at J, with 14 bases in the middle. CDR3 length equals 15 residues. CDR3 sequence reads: CASSLVSSPGETQYF. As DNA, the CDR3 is TGTGCCAGCAGCTTGGTATCCTCCCCAGGCGAGACCCAGTACTTC. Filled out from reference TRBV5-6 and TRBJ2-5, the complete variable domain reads DAGVTQSPTHLIKTRGQQVTLRCSPKSGHDTVSWYQQALGQGPQFIFQYYEEEERQRGNFPDRFSGHQFPNYSSELNVNALLLGDSALYLCASSLVSSPGETQYFGPGTRLLVL.

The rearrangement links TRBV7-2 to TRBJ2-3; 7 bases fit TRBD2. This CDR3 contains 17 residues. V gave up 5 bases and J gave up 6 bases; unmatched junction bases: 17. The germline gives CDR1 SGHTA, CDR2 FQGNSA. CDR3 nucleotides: TGTGCCAGCAGCCCTTGCTTGGGGGGGAGAGCATGGGATACGCAGTATTTT. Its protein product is CASSPCLGGRAWDTQYF.

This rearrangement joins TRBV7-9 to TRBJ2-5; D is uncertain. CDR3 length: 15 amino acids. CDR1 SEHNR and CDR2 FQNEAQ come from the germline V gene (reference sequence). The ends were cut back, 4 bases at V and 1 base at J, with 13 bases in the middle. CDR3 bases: TGTGCCAGCAGCTATCCGTCACTGCTCCAAGAGACCCAGTACTTC. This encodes CASSYPSLLQETQYF.

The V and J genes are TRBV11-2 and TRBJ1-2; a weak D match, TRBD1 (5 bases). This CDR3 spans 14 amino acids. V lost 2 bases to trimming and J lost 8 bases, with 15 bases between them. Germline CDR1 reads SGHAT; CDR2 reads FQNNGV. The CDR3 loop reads CASSLTGSMRGYTF. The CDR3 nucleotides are TGTGCCAGCAGCTTAACAGGTTCTATGCGGGGCTACACCTTC.

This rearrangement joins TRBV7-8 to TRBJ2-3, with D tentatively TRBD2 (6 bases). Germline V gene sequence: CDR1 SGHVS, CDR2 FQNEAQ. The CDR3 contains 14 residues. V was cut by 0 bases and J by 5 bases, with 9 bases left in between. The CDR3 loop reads CASSLAGGKDTQYF. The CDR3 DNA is TGTGCCAGCAGCTTAGCGGGAGGCAAAGATACGCAGTATTTT.

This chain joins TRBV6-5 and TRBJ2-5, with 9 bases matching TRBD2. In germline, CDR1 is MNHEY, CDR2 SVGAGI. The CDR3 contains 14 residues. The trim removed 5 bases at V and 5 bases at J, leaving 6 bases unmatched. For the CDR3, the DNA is TGTGCCAGCAGTCGGCGGGAGGGCCGGGAGACCCAGTACTTC. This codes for CASSRREGRETQYF.

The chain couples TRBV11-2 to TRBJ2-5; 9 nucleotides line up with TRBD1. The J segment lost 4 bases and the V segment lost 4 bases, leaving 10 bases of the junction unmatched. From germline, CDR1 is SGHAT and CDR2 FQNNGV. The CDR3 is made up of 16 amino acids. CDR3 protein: CASSSTTGGSSETQYF. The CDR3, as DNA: TGTGCCAGCAGCTCCACGACAGGGGGAAGCTCAGAGACCCAGTACTTC.

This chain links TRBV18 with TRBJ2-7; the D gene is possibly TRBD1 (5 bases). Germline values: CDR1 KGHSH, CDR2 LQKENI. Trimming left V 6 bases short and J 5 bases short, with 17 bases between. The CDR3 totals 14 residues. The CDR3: CASSPRTLQDEQYF. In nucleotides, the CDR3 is TGTGCCAGCTCTCCCAGGACACTCCAGGACGAGCAGTACTTC.

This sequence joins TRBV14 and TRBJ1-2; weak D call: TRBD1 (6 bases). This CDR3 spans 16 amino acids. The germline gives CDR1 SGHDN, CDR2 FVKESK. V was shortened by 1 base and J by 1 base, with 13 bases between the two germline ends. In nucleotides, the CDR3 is TGTGCCAGCAGCCAAGTTTGGGCAGGGGTTAACTATGGCTACACCTTC. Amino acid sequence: CASSQVWAGVNYGYTF.

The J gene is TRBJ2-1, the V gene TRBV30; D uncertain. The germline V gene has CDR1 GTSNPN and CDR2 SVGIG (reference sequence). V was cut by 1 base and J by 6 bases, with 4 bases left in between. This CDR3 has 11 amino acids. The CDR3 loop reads CAWSGSNEQFF. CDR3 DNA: TGTGCCTGGAGTGGCAGCAATGAGCAGTTCTTC.

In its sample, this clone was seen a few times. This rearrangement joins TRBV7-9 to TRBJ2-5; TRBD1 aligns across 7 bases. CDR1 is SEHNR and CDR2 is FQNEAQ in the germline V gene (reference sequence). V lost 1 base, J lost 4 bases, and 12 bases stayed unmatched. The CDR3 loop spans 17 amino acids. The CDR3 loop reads CASSLGLQGNPPETQYF. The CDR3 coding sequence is TGTGCCAGCAGCTTAGGATTACAGGGGAACCCCCCAGAGACCCAGTACTTC.

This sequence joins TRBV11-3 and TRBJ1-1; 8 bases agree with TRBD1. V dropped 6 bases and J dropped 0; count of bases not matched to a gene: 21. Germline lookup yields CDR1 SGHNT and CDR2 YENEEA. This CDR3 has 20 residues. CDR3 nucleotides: TGTGCCAGCAGGCCGGCCGGGACAGGCTCATCCTGGAACATGAACACTGAAGCTTTCTTT. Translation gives CASRPAGTGSSWNMNTEAFF. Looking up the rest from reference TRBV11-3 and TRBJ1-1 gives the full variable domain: EAGVVQSPRYKIIEKKQPVAFWCNPISGHNTLYWYLQNLGQGPELLIRYENEEAVDDSQLPKDRFSAERLKGVDSTLKIQPAELGDSAVYLCASRPAGTGSSWNMNTEAFFGQGTRLTVV.

The CDR3 region is CASSVLAGPFANEQFF. CDR3 DNA sequence: TGTGCCAGCAGCGTATTAGCGGGGCCTTTCGCCAATGAGCAGTTCTTC. The chain has TRBV9 and TRBJ2-1, with 8 nucleotides matching TRBD2. Germline V CDR1 and CDR2: SGDLS, YYNGEE. The length of the CDR3 is 16 residues. V was clipped by 1 base and J by 6 bases; unmatched bases: 9.

Here the CDR3 reads CASSQRPGLAGVSSLDTQYF. The DNA of the CDR3 is TGCGCCAGCAGCCAGCGCCCGGGACTAGCGGGAGTCTCAAGCCTAGATACGCAGTATTTT. This chain links TRBV4-1 with TRBJ2-3; 14 bases align to TRBD2. Unmatched junction bases numbered 16, after V lost 3 bases and J lost 5 bases. The CDR3 loop spans 20 amino acids. Looked up from germline, CDR1 is MGHRA and CDR2 is YSYEKL.

The CDR3 DNA sequence: TGCGCCAGCAGCCACGGACAGGGGAGGGTTGAAAAACTGTTTTTT. Translated: CASSHGQGRVEKLFF. This chain joins TRBV5-1 and TRBJ1-4, with 9 bases lining up with TRBD1. The length of the CDR3 is 15 residues. J gave up 7 bases and V 4 bases, and 8 bases lay outside the gene matches. Germline lookup yields CDR1 SGHRS and CDR2 YFSETQ.

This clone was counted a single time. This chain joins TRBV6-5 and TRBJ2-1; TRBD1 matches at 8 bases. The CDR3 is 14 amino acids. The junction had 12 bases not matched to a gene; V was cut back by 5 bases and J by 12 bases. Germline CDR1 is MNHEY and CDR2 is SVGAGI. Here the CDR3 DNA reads TGTGCCAGCAGTCCGAGGACAGGGAAATTAAGGCAGTTCTTC. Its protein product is CASSPRTGKLRQFF.

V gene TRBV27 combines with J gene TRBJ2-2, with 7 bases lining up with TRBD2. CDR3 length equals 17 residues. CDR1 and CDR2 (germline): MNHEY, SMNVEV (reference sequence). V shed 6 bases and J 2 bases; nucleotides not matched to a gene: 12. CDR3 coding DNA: TGTGCCAGCAGACCGGAATGGGGGGGAATTAACACCGGGGAGCTGTTTTTT. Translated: CASRPEWGGINTGELFF.

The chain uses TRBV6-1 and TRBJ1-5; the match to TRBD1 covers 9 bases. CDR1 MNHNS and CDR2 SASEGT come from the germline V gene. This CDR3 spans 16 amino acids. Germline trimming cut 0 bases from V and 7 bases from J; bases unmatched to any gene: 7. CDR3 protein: CASSEAHTGGGQPQHF. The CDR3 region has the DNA TGTGCCAGCAGTGAAGCGCACACAGGGGGCGGGCAGCCCCAGCATTTT.

The CDR3 coding sequence is TGTGCCAGCAGTTCCCCAAACAGGGGAAAGCAGCCCCAGCATTTT. Translation gives CASSSPNRGKQPQHF. V usage is TRBV6-6 and J usage is TRBJ1-5, with 7 bases fitting TRBD1. Losses at the gene ends were 4 bases for V and 7 bases for J; bases not matched to a gene: 10. Germline V gene lookup returns CDR1 MNHNY and CDR2 SVGAGI (reference sequence). The CDR3 covers 15 residues.

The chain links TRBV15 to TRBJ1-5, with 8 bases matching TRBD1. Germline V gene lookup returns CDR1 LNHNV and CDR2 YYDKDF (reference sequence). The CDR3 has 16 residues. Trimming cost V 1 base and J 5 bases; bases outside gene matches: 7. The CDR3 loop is CATSRGPRQGHQPQHF. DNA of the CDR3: TGTGCCACCAGCAGAGGCCCCCGACAGGGGCATCAGCCCCAGCATTTT. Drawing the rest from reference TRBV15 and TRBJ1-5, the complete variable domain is DAMVIQNPRYQVTQFGKPVTLSCSQTLNHNVMYWYQQKSSQAPKLLFHYYDKDFNNEADTPDNFQSRRPNTSFCFLDIRSPGLGDTAMYLCATSRGPRQGHQPQHFGDGTRLSIL.

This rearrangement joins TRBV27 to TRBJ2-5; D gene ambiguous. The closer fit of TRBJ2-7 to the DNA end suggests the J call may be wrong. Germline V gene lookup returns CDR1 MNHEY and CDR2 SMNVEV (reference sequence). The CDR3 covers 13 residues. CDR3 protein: CASSLYGSYEQYF. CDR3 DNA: TGTGCCAGCAGTTTATACGGTTCCTACGAGCAGTACTTC.

The CDR3 DNA reads TGTGCCAGCAGCTTAGATCCCCCTGACAAGCAAGGGGACAATGAGCAGTTCTTC. Protein: CASSLDPPDKQGDNEQFF. The chain couples TRBV11-2 to TRBJ2-1, with D possibly matching TRBD1 (5 bases). V was shortened by 0 bases and J by 5 bases, with 20 bases between the two germline ends. From germline, CDR1 is SGHAT and CDR2 FQNNGV. The CDR3 runs to 18 residues.